This TCR beta chain stems from a study of CD8+CD57+ T cells in acquired aplastic anemia. CD8+CD57+ cell expansion, shown by flow cytometry, had occurred in the patients selected for sequencing. This clonotype showed up many times. According to the study, genomic DNA was the template for TCR beta VDJ and CDR3 profiling. TCRdb ran MiXCR on the reads and lists one entry per CDR3 protein. The sample lists some 120,000 distinct CDR3 sequences, approximately 36% occurring once. The CDR3 runs to 16 residues. V lost 1 base and J lost 4, with 14 bases in between. Germline loops: CDR1 SGHAT, CDR2 FQNNGV. The chain recombines TRBV11-2 with TRBJ2-1; D might be TRBD2 (7 bases). The sample comprised sorted CD4+, CD8+, or CD8+CD57+ T cells (not recorded which) from PBMCs. This TCR derives from a human donor with aplastic anemia. The CDR3 nucleotides are TGTGCCAGCAGCTTAGTACGGGGGGCAGGTTACAATGAGCAGTTCTTC. Encoded protein: CASSLVRGAGYNEQFF.